This T cell receptor beta chain was captured by sequencing in a study of OX40 agonist ivuxolimab in advanced cancers. Concerning the study at large: Ivuxolimab was a fully human IgG2 agonistic monoclonal antibody targeting the costimulatory receptor OX40 (CD134). Intravenous ivuxolimab was administered to patients every 2 weeks at six dose levels: 0.01, 0.1, 0.3, 1.5, 3 and 10 mg/kg. Among the roughly 52 dose-escalation patients, approximately 20 had hepatocellular carcinoma, 15 or so melanoma, 9 renal cell carcinoma and 9 head and neck cancer. In the dose-escalation cohort, more than 75% of patients were male, and the mean age was around 60 years, with a range of 23 to 79. Patients were allowed to have had prior anti-PD-1, anti-PD-L1 or anti-CTLA-4 therapy, and approximately 39% of the dose-escalation patients had been treated with checkpoint inhibitors. Partial responses occurred in three dose-escalation patients: two with cutaneous melanoma and one with hepatocellular carcinoma. The point of sequencing TCRbeta in the periphery was to test whether ivuxolimab changed TCR sequence diversity and drove clonal T-cell expansion. The paper reports the monotherapy dose-escalation portion (N = 52 patients) of the phase I ivuxolimab trial.

The trial excluded patients who had a history of autoimmune disease or who were on systemic immunosuppression. In every dose cohort, peripheral blood was drawn for TCR sequencing at baseline, cycle 4 day 1, and cycle 7 day 1. The samples were drawn from a first-in-human, open-label, multicenter phase I dose-escalation trial of ivuxolimab. Adults with locally advanced or metastatic melanoma, renal cell carcinoma, hepatocellular carcinoma or head and neck squamous cell carcinoma were enrolled in the trial. CD4+ and CD8+ T cells were sorted separately from peripheral blood before TCR sequencing. On this clone itself: Its target antigen remains unknown. Base qualities are not at hand, and no much larger clone is one base apart.

Via the germline V gene, CDR1 is SNHLY and CDR2 FYNNEI. The CDR3 starts with the cysteine, ends with the phenylalanine, and has 14 residues. Solely the CDR3 DNA is kept, with 42 bases framed from the first base. A distance of 12 bases separates the germline ends of V and J, which lose 6 bases and 0 bases respectively. Genomic DNA was isolated from the sorted cells so that the TCRbeta CDR3 region could be sequenced. The immunoSEQ Assay was used to sequence the TCRbeta CDR3 regions. Imported from immuneACCESS, the table was reduced by TCRdb to in-frame sequences with V and J called. These copies leave out some clones; in studies compared against another copy, an unresolved V gene accounts for under half, and the cause of the remainder is not known. The sample table shows approximately 54,000 clones, and roughly 84% are seen once. The biggest ten clones account for about 3% of the sample. The research as a whole found: Low levels of normalized T-cell clonal expansion were also shown by some nonresponding patients. The antigen specificity of the clonally expanded peripheral T cells was not determined. In the 0.1-3.0 mg/kg groups, partial responders had among the lowest normalized peripheral clonal expansion, particularly in CD8+ T cells. After ivuxolimab, CD8+ T cells had more expanded clones than CD4+ T cells on average. Clonal expansion of both CD4+ and CD8+ blood T cells was observed from baseline to week 6 at doses 0.1 to 3.0 mg/kg.

The receptor was derived from an adult with an advanced solid tumor such as melanoma, head and neck, liver or kidney cancer. The rearrangement joined TRBV2 to TRBJ2-7, with TRBD1 perhaps the D gene, on 6 matching bases. The sample was CD4+ or CD8+ T cells sorted from blood, taken in a trial of the OX40 agonist ivuxolimab. The CDR3 reads CASRPRDISYEQYF. The DNA reads as follows: TGTGCCAGCAGGCCCCGGGACATCTCCTACGAGCAGTACTTC.